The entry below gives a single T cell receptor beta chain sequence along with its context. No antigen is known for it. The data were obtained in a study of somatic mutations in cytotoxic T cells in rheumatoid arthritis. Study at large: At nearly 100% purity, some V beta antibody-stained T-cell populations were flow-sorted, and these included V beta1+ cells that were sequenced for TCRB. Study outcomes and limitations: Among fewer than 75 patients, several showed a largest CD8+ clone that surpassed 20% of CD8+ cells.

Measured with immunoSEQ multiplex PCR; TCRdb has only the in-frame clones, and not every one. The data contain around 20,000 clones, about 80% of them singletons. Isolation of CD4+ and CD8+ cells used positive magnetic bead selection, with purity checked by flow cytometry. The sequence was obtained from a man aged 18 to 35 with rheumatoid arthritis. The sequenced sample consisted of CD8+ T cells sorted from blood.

The CDR3 bases are TGTGCCAGCAGCTTAGTGCTGGGACAGCACTACGAGCAGTACTTC. It translates to CASSLVLGQHYEQYF. The J gene is TRBJ2-7, the V gene TRBV11-2; 7 bases map to TRBD1. The V gene's germline CDR1 is SGHAT and CDR2 FQNNGV. The V and J ends lost 1 base and 3 bases, in that order; junction bases with no gene match: 6. The CDR3 totals 15 residues. Combining the CDR3 with reference TRBV11-2 and TRBJ2-7 gives the whole variable domain EAGVAQSPRYKIIEKRQSVAFWCNPISGHATLYWYQQILGQGPKLLIQFQNNGVVDDSQLPKDRFSAERLKGVDSTLKIQPAKLEDSAVYLCASSLVLGQHYEQYFGPGTRLTVT.